Listed here is a single T cell receptor (beta chain). Its matching antigen is unknown. V shed 1 base and J 2 bases; nucleotides not matched to a gene: 3. The CDR3 extends over 14 amino acids. Germline V gene lookup returns CDR1 DFQATT and CDR2 SNEGSKA (reference sequence). This sample stems from a study of CD8 T cells in ankylosing spondylitis. Study-level points and caveats: A TCR beta motif made of about 8 highly homologous variants seemed typical of ankylosing spondylitis blood. Past research had described some motif variants in reactive arthritis synovial fluid and blood. The clones that were linked to disease were reported to be significantly enriched in matched synovial fluid samples from ankylosing spondylitis patients.

Quantitative 5'-RACE with molecular barcodes was used to make the TCR beta libraries. Each CDR3 protein gets one entry after TCRdb re-called the 5' RACE reads with MiXCR. This sample has about 240,000 distinct CDR3 sequences, with approximately 9% found just once. What was sequenced was blood, either unsorted or a sorted T cell fraction (not recorded which). The rearrangement joins TRBV20-1 to TRBJ2-5, with TRBD1 matching 8 bases. This receptor was taken from a male donor with ankylosing spondylitis or in good health (not recorded which). CDR3 in DNA: TGCAGTGCTAGAGGAGGGGACAGGCAAGAGACCCAGTACTTC. Its translation is CSARGGDRQETQYF.